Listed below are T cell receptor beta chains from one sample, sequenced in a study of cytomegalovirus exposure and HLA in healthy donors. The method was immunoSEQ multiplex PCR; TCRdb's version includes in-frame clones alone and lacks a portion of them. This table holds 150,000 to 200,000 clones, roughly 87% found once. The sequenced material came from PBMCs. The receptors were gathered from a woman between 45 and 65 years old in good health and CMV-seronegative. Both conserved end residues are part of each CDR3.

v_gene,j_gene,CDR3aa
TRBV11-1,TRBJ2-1,CASSLERVPQFF
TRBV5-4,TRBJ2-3,CASSLFLDSDTQYF
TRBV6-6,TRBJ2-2,CASRPRLAANTGELFF
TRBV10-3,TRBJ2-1,CAISEYSSGGGEQFF
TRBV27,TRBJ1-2,CASSIRQGDGRYGYTF
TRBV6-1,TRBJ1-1,CASRRDRGGFTEAFF
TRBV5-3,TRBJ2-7,CARSSRTSGRFSPYEQYF
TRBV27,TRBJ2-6,CASSLTGGSGANVLTF
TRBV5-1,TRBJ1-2,CASSIDRGWGGYTF
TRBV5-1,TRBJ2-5,CASSPPGAGGGETQYF
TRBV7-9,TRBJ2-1,CASSFNAESNEQFF
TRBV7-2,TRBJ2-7,CASSFTSGGAGEQYF
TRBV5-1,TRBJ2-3,CASSAQGPKSTDTQYF
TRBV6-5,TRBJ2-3,CASRKAGGTDTQYF
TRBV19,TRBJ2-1,CASSIDRGPYNEQFF
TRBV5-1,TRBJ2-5,CASSRGLADQLQETQYF
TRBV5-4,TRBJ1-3,CASGTGTSGNTIYF
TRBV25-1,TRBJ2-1,CASSEFVGRTAYNEQFF
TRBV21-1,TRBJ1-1,CASRHRARENTEAFF
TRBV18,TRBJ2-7,CASARDRGGEQYF
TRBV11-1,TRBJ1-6,CASSRDRASPLHF
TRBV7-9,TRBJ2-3,CASSPPGTGFTDTQYF
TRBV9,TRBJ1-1,CASSASTGTEAFF
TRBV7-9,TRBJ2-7,CASSLGGGLYEQYF
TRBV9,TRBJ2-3,CASSVVASADTQYF
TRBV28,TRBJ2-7,CASSLLATSSYEQYF
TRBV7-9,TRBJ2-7,CASSLVQLSGRAVYEQYF
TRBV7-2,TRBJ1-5,CASSSGQTELPQHF
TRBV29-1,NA,CSVQTGVDEQYF
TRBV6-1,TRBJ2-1,CASRQTGSSYNEQFF
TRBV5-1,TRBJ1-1,CASSSVPQGGTEAFF
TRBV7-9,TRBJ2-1,CSSSQTSGRGGEQFF
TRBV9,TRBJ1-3,CASSDRRGDSGNTIYF
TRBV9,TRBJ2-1,CASSVLGRLSGNEQFF
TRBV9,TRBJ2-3,CASSVSLAGDHTDTQYF
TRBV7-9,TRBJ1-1,CSSSFSPGRGNTEAFF
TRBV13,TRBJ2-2,CASKAGGGSGELFF
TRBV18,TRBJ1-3,CASSPLMGAGGNTIYF
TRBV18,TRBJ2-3,CASSPPSTDTQYF
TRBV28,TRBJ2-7,CASSLLYSYERYF
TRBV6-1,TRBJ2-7,CASSEPRGVYEQYF
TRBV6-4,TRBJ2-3,CASSDRGRSDTQYF
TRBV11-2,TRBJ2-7,CASSLSTGGSYEQYF
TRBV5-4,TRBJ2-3,CASSYRRLAGGDTQYF
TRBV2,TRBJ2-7,CASAPGYEQYF
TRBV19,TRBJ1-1,CASRDDMNTEAFF
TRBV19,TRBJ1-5,CASSIAMSGTGSQPQHF
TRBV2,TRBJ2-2,CASRETGARIKTGELFF
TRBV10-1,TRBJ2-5,CASETVDQETQYF
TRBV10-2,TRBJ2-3,CASGGTPGTDTQYF
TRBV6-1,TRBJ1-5,CASTKPPDQPQHF